Detailed here is one T cell receptor (beta chain). The antigen is not known. These data belong to a study of memory CD4+ T cells and cytomegalovirus serostatus. Study-wide results and limits: The CMV-associated TCR signature appears largely within the CD4+ memory repertoire.

Germline lookup yields CDR1 MDHEN and CDR2 SYDVKM. The CDR3 contains 14 residues. Trimming cost V 5 bases and J 4 bases; bases outside gene matches: 5. Generated by immunoSEQ multiplex PCR, the TCRdb table keeps only in-frame clones and is missing some. The data contain approximately 92,000 clones, around 80% of them singletons. Single viable CD3+CD4+CD8-CD45RO+ cells were sorted as the memory CD4+ T cells. Serostatus was set by detecting CMV pp150, pp28, p38, p52 IgG. This chain joins TRBV28 and TRBJ1-2; 9 bases map to TRBD1. The sequencing input was memory CD4+ T cells from blood. This receptor was identified in an adult in good health and CMV-seropositive. CDR3 residues: CASSTGQGGYGYTF. CDR3 coding DNA: TGTGCCAGCAGTACGGGACAGGGAGGCTATGGCTACACCTTC.